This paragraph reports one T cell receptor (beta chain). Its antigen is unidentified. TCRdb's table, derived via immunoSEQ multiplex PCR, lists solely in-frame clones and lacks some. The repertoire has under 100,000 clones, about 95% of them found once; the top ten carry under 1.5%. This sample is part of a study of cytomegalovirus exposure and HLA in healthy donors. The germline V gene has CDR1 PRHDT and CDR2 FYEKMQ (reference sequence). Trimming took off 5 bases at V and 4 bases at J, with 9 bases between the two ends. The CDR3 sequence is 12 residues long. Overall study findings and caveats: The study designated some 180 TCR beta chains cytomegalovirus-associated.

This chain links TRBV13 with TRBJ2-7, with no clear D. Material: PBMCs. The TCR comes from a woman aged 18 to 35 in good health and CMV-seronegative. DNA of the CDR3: TGTGCCAGCAGCCTTAGCTGGTACGAGCAGTACTTC. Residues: CASSLSWYEQYF.